This entry is about one T cell receptor beta chain. Across 18 months, stable Graves' hyperthyroidism was marked by no progression to ophthalmopathy. Newly diagnosed hyperthyroidism, duration under 2 months, in patients aged 18 to 65. Diagnoses were made from clinical symptoms, serum measures (thyroxine and TRAb), thyroid ultrasound and orbital computed tomography. The data belong to a study of T cells in Graves' hyperthyroidism and ophthalmopathy. V was clipped by 10 bases and J by 3 bases, with 13 bases between them. CDR3 size: 12 residues. Germline loops: CDR1 LNHDA, CDR2 SQIVND (reference sequence). TCR beta CDR3 sequences were amplified from RNA transcripts. An initial round of RT-PCR targeting the TCR CDR3 relied on the HTBI primer set. Each CDR3 protein is one row after TCRdb ran MiXCR on the multiplex PCR reads. The sample lists about 740,000 distinct CDR3 sequences, 12% to 15% occurring once.

The sequence was collected from a young woman with Graves' hyperthyroidism. Specimen: blood. The rearrangement uses TRBV19 and TRBJ2-7; a weak D match, TRBD2 (5 bases). The CDR3 region is CATRNAGYEQYF. CDR3 nucleotide sequence: TGTGCCACCAGGAACGCGGGCTACGAGCAGTACTTC. The whole variable domain, filled in from reference TRBV19 and TRBJ2-7, reads DGGITQSPKYLFRKEGQNVTLSCEQNLNHDAMYWYRQDPGQGLRLIYYSQIVNDFQKGDIAEGYSVSREKKESFPLTVTSAQKNPTAFYLCATRNAGYEQYFGPGTRLTVT.